The T cell receptor beta chain under discussion was sequenced for a study of Graves' ophthalmopathy and Graves' hyperthyroidism. Amplifying from RNA transcripts, the study obtained TCR beta CDR3 regions. The first-round RT-PCR employed HTBI primers together with the Qiagen OneStep RT-PCR kit. A multiplex PCR was then performed as the second round. TCRdb passed the multiplex PCR reads through MiXCR, listing each CDR3 protein once. The profile covers about 620,000 distinct CDR3 sequences, with about a fifth appearing a single time and approximately 7.7% taken by the ten largest. In its sample, this clonotype was seen many times. Per the germline V gene, CDR1 is MDHEN and CDR2 is SYDVKM. The CDR3 length is 14 residues. V lost 2 bases and J lost 6, with 13 bases in between.

This clonotype originated in a woman under 30 with stable Graves' hyperthyroidism. Some clones in this sample may be carry-over from other donors' samples. The sample taken for sequencing was peripheral blood. This chain joins TRBV28 and TRBJ2-5; tentatively, D is TRBD2 (6 bases). The CDR3 DNA reads TGTGCCAGCAGTTTAGGGACTGGTGGTAAGACCCAGTACTTC. Translating gives CASSLGTGGKTQYF.